The present entry profiles one T cell receptor beta chain with its context. This clonotype was seen only a few times. Its specific antigen is unknown. One base away lies a much larger clone, so this may be a sequencing read error. Library preparation employed PCR. TCRdb records Illumina HiSeq 2500 as the sequencer. To reduce PCR and sequencing biases, unique molecular identifiers were built into the TCR beta cDNA libraries. Every 1 to 10 million input T cells yielded approximately 500,000 cDNA molecules, meaning each molecule approximated one T cell. The same protocol used for the earlier healthy control dataset was applied to prepare and sequence the patient libraries. Samples belonging to the same batch were prepared together, multiplexed and sequenced on a shared HiSeq lane. The study's processing was this. Raw barcoded reads were processed with MIGEC, discarding single-read molecular identifier groups before consensus assembly and CDR3 extraction. VDJtools was used for post-analysis of the clonotype tables, and diversity was normalized by down-sampling every dataset to the size of the smallest sample. To correct batch-related cross-sample contamination, repertoire overlap clustering matched CDR3 amino acid sequences but not nucleotide sequences. TCRdb passed the public sequencing reads through fastp at Q25 and MiXCR, retaining productive beta sequences. Each record represents a unique CDR3 protein, reported with the most common genes and DNA among its rows. V and J calls and clone size were set by TCRdb, not the authors. This sample lists about 260,000 distinct CDR3 sequences; 36% were detected once. The ten largest clones capture around 4.7% of the sample.

To demonstrate the VDJtools post-analysis software, TCR beta repertoires were profiled from the peripheral blood of over ten young patients with multiple sclerosis. Multiple sclerosis patients were children and adolescents aged about 6 to 15 years. This entry comes from a study of post-analysis software for immune sequencing data (dated by TCRdb to the mid-2010s). With regard to the full study: The recorded disease courses included relapsing-remitting, secondary progressive and progressive-relapsing multiple sclerosis, and some patients had no subtype annotation. Patient repertoires were compared against ten to twelve previously published healthy control repertoires from donors aged 6 to 25 years. A subset of samples was prepared in parallel using single-end sample barcoding, then pooled and co-amplified after Illumina adapter ligation. Paper-wide results and their limitations: Four or five TRBV segments, including TRBV5-6, TRBV5-1 and TRBV20-1, were significantly more frequent in patients than controls. The multiple sclerosis patient group was slightly younger than the control group. Normalized Chao1 diversity was significantly lower in multiple sclerosis patients than controls, suggesting substantial peripheral T-cell clonal expansion. Direct clustering with F measure revealed strong co-clustering of samples prepared in the same batch, which led to a batch-effect correction.

The CDR3 runs 15 residues from the cysteine to the phenylalanine. The DNA shown is the 45-base CDR3, in frame from base 1. CDR1 and CDR2 are read off the germline V gene as ENHRY and SYGVKD. A distance of 12 bases separates the germline ends of V and J, which lose 5 bases and 0 bases respectively. Sequenced: blood. The TCR originated in a girl aged 10-17 years with multiple sclerosis. The sequence is built from TRBV10-3 and TRBJ2-3; the D gene could be TRBD1 or TRBD2, each one agreeing over 5 bases. The nucleotides read TGTGCCATCAGTTCGAGGGGTGGGAGCACAGATACGCAGTATTTT. This yields the protein CAISSRGGSTDTQYF.